The clone carrying this T cell receptor beta chain was found once. Adults between about 18 and 95 years of age took part from about 24 US areas. The data were obtained in a study of blood T cell repertoires in COVID-19. Original processing methods: Reference gene primer amplification gave nucleated cell count estimates. The protocol was immunoSEQ multiplex PCR, while the TCRdb copy is restricted to in-frame clones and leaves out a portion. V, J and clone size derive from that table, while D and trimming were established from the DNA sequence. The repertoire has around 200,000 clones, 86% of them found once; the top ten carry around 5%. CDR1 and CDR2 from the germline V gene are MNHEY and SVGAGI. This CDR3 region has 14 residues. Trimming stripped 2 bases from V and 1 base from J, with 8 bases between.

The sequence was collected from a man aged 35-49 years with acute COVID-19. Sequenced material: PBMCs or T cells enriched from blood (not recorded which). The rearrangement uses TRBV6-5 and TRBJ1-2; D may be TRBD1 (5 bases). The DNA for the CDR3 is TGTGCCAGCAGTTACGGGGGGAATAACTATGGCTACACCTTC. The encoded protein is CASSYGGNNYGYTF.